Shown below are 18 T cell receptor beta chains from a single sample sequenced in a study of identical twins. TCRdb re-derived calls from the 5' RACE reads in MiXCR, one entry per CDR3 protein. The data hold nearly 900,000 distinct CDR3 sequences, with roughly an eighth observed a single time. In addition, the sample was reused for a study of yellow fever vaccine responses in identical twins.

What was sequenced was PBMCs. Source of these receptors: a woman in her late teens or twenties in good health.

This clonotype has at least ten counts. This chain connects TRBV12-3 or TRBV12-4 to TRBJ2-5; 7 nucleotides line up with TRBD2. J was trimmed by 7 bases and V by 5 bases; bases with no gene match: 10. CDR3 length: 14 amino acids. The DNA for the CDR3 is TGTGCCAGCAGTGGGACTACCAGCTTTGCGACCCAGTACTTC. Amino acid sequence: CASSGTTSFATQYF.

This clonotype was picked up many times. The V and J genes are TRBV6-1 and TRBJ1-5; the D is unclear. CDR3 length equals 15 residues. V lost 6 bases and J lost 0, with 12 bases in between. CDR1 MNHNS and CDR2 SASEGT come from the germline V gene. The CDR3 sequence is CASRPPGNSNQPQHF. CDR3 nucleotide sequence: TGTGCCAGCAGACCCCCGGGGAATAGCAATCAGCCCCAGCATTTT.

The V and J genes are TRBV19 and TRBJ1-2, with D hard to call. Germline-derived CDR1 and CDR2 are LNHDA and SQIVND (reference sequence). The V end lost 5 bases, the J end lost 2 bases, and 9 bases lay between the germline ends. The CDR3 length is 13 residues. DNA of the CDR3: TGTGCCAGTAGTCTCCCCCCCAACTATGGCTACACCTTC. Protein sequence: CASSLPPNYGYTF.

This clonotype was counted between two and nine times. The chain employs TRBV18 and TRBJ2-1, with 10 bases lining up with TRBD1. Germline CDR1 KGHSH, CDR2 LQKENI. This CDR3 spans 17 amino acids. V gave up 4 bases and J gave up 6 bases; unmatched junction bases: 12. CDR3 DNA sequence: TGTGCCAGCTCACGTCCCGGGACAGGGGTCCAGCTCAATGAGCAGTTCTTC. It translates to CASSRPGTGVQLNEQFF.

This clonotype has only a few counts. The chain couples TRBV20-1 to TRBJ2-3, with 12 bases fitting TRBD2. CDR1 and CDR2 (germline): DFQATT, SNEGSKA (reference sequence). This CDR3 has 16 amino acids. Trimming removed 3 bases from V and 1 base from J; junction bases left unmatched: 5. CDR3 nucleotide sequence: TGCAGTGCTAGGCCGAGACTAGCGGGAGGCACAGATACGCAGTATTTT. It codes for CSARPRLAGGTDTQYF.

This clonotype showed up just a few times. The V gene is TRBV12-5, the J gene TRBJ2-3; D may be TRBD2 (6 bases). V was trimmed by 4 bases and J by 3 bases, leaving 14 bases between them. The CDR3 totals 15 residues. CDR1 LGHNT and CDR2 FRNRAP come from the germline V gene. The CDR3: CASGSTGEWTDTQYF. For the CDR3, the DNA is TGTGCTAGTGGTTCCACGGGAGAATGGACAGATACGCAGTATTTT. The complete variable domain, with remaining parts taken from reference TRBV12-5 and TRBJ2-3, reads DARVTQTPRHKVTEMGQEVTMRCQPILGHNTVFWYRQTMMQGLELLAYFRNRAPLDDSGMPKDRFSAEMPDATLATLKIQPSEPRDSAVYFCASGSTGEWTDTQYFGPGTRLTVL.

This chain uses TRBV6-1 with TRBJ2-5; 7 positions match TRBD2. J gave up 5 bases and V 3 bases, and 12 bases lay outside the gene matches. The CDR3 runs 16 residues. Germline V lookup: CDR1 MNHNS, CDR2 SASEGT. The CDR3 DNA follows: TGTGCCAGCAGTGACCTCCCTGGGAGGGGCTGGGAGACCCAGTACTTC. Amino acids: CASSDLPGRGWETQYF.

V and J are TRBV10-3 and TRBJ2-7; TRBD2 aligns across 13 bases. The germline gives CDR1 ENHRY, CDR2 SYGVKD. V trimming: 2 bases; J trimming: 0 bases; junction bases outside the gene matches: 4. This CDR3 comprises 17 residues. The CDR3 DNA follows: TGTGCCATCAGTGAGCCGGGACTAGCGGGATCCTCCTACGAGCAGTACTTC. Translating gives CAISEPGLAGSSYEQYF.

This clonotype was seen more than once but under ten times. The DNA of the CDR3 is TGTGCCAGTAGTGTCGGGACAGGGAGTGAAAAACTGTTTTTT. Its protein product is CASSVGTGSEKLFF. V usage is TRBV19 and J usage is TRBJ1-4, with 9 nucleotides matching TRBD1. The trim removed 5 bases at V and 7 bases at J, leaving 5 bases unmatched. The CDR3 extends over 14 amino acids. Per the germline V gene, CDR1 is LNHDA and CDR2 is SQIVND (reference sequence).

This clonotype appeared many times. This chain uses TRBV24-1 with TRBJ2-1; TRBD2 matches 9 bases. The CDR3 covers 14 residues. J lost 7 bases, V lost 5 bases, and 5 bases had no gene match. The germline CDR1 and CDR2 sequences are KGHDR and SFDVKD. CDR3 region: CATSGAGGPNEQFF. The CDR3 DNA reads TGTGCCACCAGTGGGGCGGGAGGGCCGAATGAGCAGTTCTTC.

This clonotype was found a few times. V and J are TRBV7-9 and TRBJ2-1; the D call may be TRBD1 or TRBD2 (5 bases each). V was cut by 5 bases and J by 5 bases, with 13 bases left in between. The germline gives CDR1 SEHNR, CDR2 FQNEAQ (reference sequence). CDR3 length equals 14 residues. This CDR3 is CASSPAWGNNEQFF. The CDR3 DNA is TGTGCCAGCAGCCCCGCCTGGGGGAACAATGAGCAGTTCTTC.

This clonotype was found a few times. V gene TRBV20-1 combines with J gene TRBJ1-4; D possibly corresponds to TRBD1 (6 bases). The germline V and J ends were trimmed by 4 bases and 4 bases, with 16 bases remaining between them. Germline lookup yields CDR1 DFQATT and CDR2 SNEGSKA (reference sequence). The CDR3 sequence is 15 residues long. Written as DNA, the CDR3 is TGCAGTGCTAAAGGGGGAAGACAATTTAATGAAAAACTGTTTTTT. It yields the protein CSAKGGRQFNEKLFF.

This clonotype was seen repeatedly, ten times or more. The rearrangement joins TRBV5-1 to TRBJ2-3; TRBD2 might be the D (6 bases). V lost 0 bases, J lost 5 bases, and 10 bases lay in between. The CDR3 has 14 amino acids. Per the germline V gene, CDR1 is SGHRS and CDR2 is YFSETQ. CDR3 sequence: CASSLAIGGDTQYF. Here the CDR3 DNA reads TGCGCCAGCAGCTTGGCCATCGGGGGAGATACGCAGTATTTT.

V gene TRBV7-9 combines with J gene TRBJ1-6; perhaps TRBD1 as D (6 bases). CDR1 and CDR2 from the germline V gene are SEHNR and FQNEAQ (reference sequence). The CDR3 sequence is 13 residues long. Deletions cut 5 bases from V and 7 bases from J, with 9 bases between. The CDR3 region is CASSRDINSPLHF. Here the CDR3 DNA reads TGTGCCAGCAGCCGGGACATCAATTCACCCCTCCACTTT.

This clonotype was found a few times. The gene calls are TRBV27 and TRBJ2-7; the match to TRBD2 covers 11 bases. Germline CDR1 MNHEY, CDR2 SMNVEV (reference sequence). V lost 6 bases to trimming and J lost 3 bases; unmatched junction nucleotides: 7. The CDR3 runs to 15 residues. In DNA form, the CDR3 reads TGTGCCAGCAGGTTCAGACTAGCGGGAAACTACGAGCAGTACTTC. Translated, it gives CASRFRLAGNYEQYF.

The V gene is TRBV28, the J gene TRBJ2-7; D perhaps matches TRBD1 (5 bases). The germline gives CDR1 MDHEN, CDR2 SYDVKM. The CDR3 loop spans 14 amino acids. Trimming took 7 bases from V and 0 from J, leaving 13 bases between them. Here the CDR3 DNA reads TGTGCCAGCATGGCGCAGGGTCGCTCCTACGAGCAGTACTTC. Translated: CASMAQGRSYEQYF.

This clonotype was seen a handful of times. The CDR3 nucleotides are TGTGCCAGCAGATCCTCCAGGGTGGGTTCAGATACGCAGTATTTT. Translated: CASRSSRVGSDTQYF. The rearrangement joins TRBV28 to TRBJ2-3, with D perhaps TRBD1 (5 bases). The CDR3 length is 15 residues. Germline loops: CDR1 MDHEN, CDR2 SYDVKM. Between the trimmed V and J ends, which lost 6 bases and 4 bases, there was a span of 17 bases. Combining the CDR3 with reference TRBV28 and TRBJ2-3 gives the whole variable domain DVKVTQSSRYLVKRTGEKVFLECVQDMDHENMFWYRQDPGLGLRLIYFSYDVKMKEKGDIPEGYSVSREKKERFSLILESASTNQTSMYLCASRSSRVGSDTQYFGPGTRLTVL.

This clonotype has at least ten counts. The chain joins TRBV10-3 to TRBJ2-7; 8 bases map to TRBD2. With V trimmed by 4 bases and J by 0 bases, 11 bases remained unmatched. The CDR3 is 17 residues long. The germline gives CDR1 ENHRY, CDR2 SYGVKD. The CDR3 sequence: CAISGPPGSGDSYEQYF. DNA of the CDR3: TGTGCCATCAGTGGCCCCCCGGGTAGCGGGGACTCCTACGAGCAGTACTTC.